The clone carrying this T cell receptor (beta chain) has just a few counts. The antigen is undetermined. The data were obtained in a study of regulatory T cells in long-lasting Graves disease. CDR1 SGHDN and CDR2 FVKESK come from the germline V gene. The CDR3 has 16 amino acids. The ends were cut back, 6 bases at V and 1 base at J, with 18 bases in the middle. The study, taken as a whole, reports: Whereas new patients shared 900 to 1,000 public clonotypes, persistent patients shared more, at 2,500 to 3,500.

Indicated time point: persistent/refractory GD, antithyroid drugs over 5 years with positive TRAb. There was RNA extracted from PBMCs, and the TCR library was made from it. Library construction for TCR beta used iRepertoire HTBI primers and Arm-PCR of CDR3 regions. Each CDR3 protein is one row after TCRdb ran MiXCR on the multiplex PCR reads. The data show 300,000 to 350,000 distinct CDR3 sequences, around a fifth seen once. This clonotype was obtained from a female donor with Graves disease. V and J are TRBV14 and TRBJ2-5; D possibly uses TRBD1 or TRBD2 (5 bases each). Sequences were derived from peripheral blood mononuclear cells (PBMCs), sampled when the disease was refractory, from a patient treated with antithyroid drugs. In DNA form, the CDR3 reads TGTGCCAGCAGTCCAACCCGGGGACGGCTCCAAGAGACCCAGTACTTC. Its protein is CASSPTRGRLQETQYF. Drawing the rest from reference TRBV14 and TRBJ2-5, the complete variable domain is EAGVTQFPSHSVIEKGQTVTLRCDPISGHDNLYWYRRVMGKEIKFLLHFVKESKQDESGMPNNRFLAERTGGTYSTLKVQPAELEDSGVYFCASSPTRGRLQETQYFGPGTRLLVL.